Listed here are 9 T cell receptor beta chains from one sample, sequenced in a study of blood T cell repertoires in COVID-19. Measured with immunoSEQ multiplex PCR; TCRdb has only the in-frame clones, and not every one. The table includes roughly 100,000 clones, 80% to 90% detected once. The sample consisted of peripheral blood. Source of these receptors: a woman aged 60-75 years with acute or convalescent COVID-19.

The chain uses TRBV19 and TRBJ2-3; 9 nucleotides align to TRBD1. This CDR3 comprises 14 residues. CDR1 is LNHDA and CDR2 is SQIVND in the germline V gene (reference sequence). V shed 5 bases and J 3 bases; nucleotides not matched to a gene: 3. DNA of the CDR3: TGTGCCAGTAGTCCCGGGACAGGGACAGATACGCAGTATTTT. This sequence encodes CASSPGTGTDTQYF. Filled out from reference TRBV19 and TRBJ2-3, the complete variable domain reads DGGITQSPKYLFRKEGQNVTLSCEQNLNHDAMYWYRQDPGQGLRLIYYSQIVNDFQKGDIAEGYSVSREKKESFPLTVTSAQKNPTAFYLCASSPGTGTDTQYFGPGTRLTVL.

The chain is built from TRBV27 and TRBJ1-2, with 11 bases lining up with TRBD1. The V segment lost 3 bases and the J segment 3 bases; nucleotides outside the gene matches: 3. This CDR3 comprises 15 residues. Germline V gene data show CDR1 as MNHEY and CDR2 as SMNVEV (reference sequence). The CDR3 region has the DNA TGTGCCAGCAGTTTGACGGACAGGGGGCACTATGGCTACACCTTC. Translation: CASSLTDRGHYGYTF.

This sequence joins TRBV9 and TRBJ2-7, with 9 positions matching TRBD1. Trimming took 4 bases from V and 2 from J; bases not matched to a gene: 4. The V gene's germline CDR1 is SGDLS and CDR2 YYNGEE. The length of the CDR3 is 14 residues. This chain's CDR3 is CASSTGQGPYEQYF. The CDR3 DNA sequence: TGTGCCAGCAGCACCGGACAGGGGCCCTACGAGCAGTACTTC.

The chain is built from TRBV19 and TRBJ1-1, with D unclear. The CDR3 is 14 residues long. Germline assignment: CDR1 LNHDA and CDR2 SQIVND (reference sequence). The V gene lost 7 bases and the J gene lost 1 base, with 13 bases spanning the gap. The CDR3 reads CASILSRGNTEAFF. The CDR3 region has the DNA TGTGCCAGTATCCTTAGTCGGGGGAACACTGAAGCTTTCTTT.

CDR3 loop: CASSYIGGDGYTF. The CDR3 bases are TGTGCCAGCAGTTACATCGGGGGTGATGGCTACACCTTC. The chain employs TRBV6-5 and TRBJ1-2; possibly TRBD1 for D (5 bases). Trimming pared 2 bases from V and 6 bases from J, leaving 10 bases between. CDR1 is MNHEY, CDR2 SVGAGI, per germline. CDR3 length equals 13 residues.

The chain links TRBV3-1 (or the pseudogene TRBV3-2) to TRBJ1-2; D uncertain. Germline lookup yields CDR1 LGHDT and CDR2 YNNKEL (reference sequence). Trimming cost V 2 bases and J 8 bases, with 12 bases left between them. The CDR3 covers 13 residues. DNA for the CDR3: TGTGCCAGCAGCCAATTAGGAGTCGGCGGCTACACCTTC. Translating it yields CASSQLGVGGYTF.

The chain links TRBV7-9 to TRBJ1-4; D call uncertain. CDR1 is SEHNR, CDR2 FQNEAQ, per germline (reference sequence). The CDR3 consists of 16 residues. Trimming pared 4 bases from V and 4 bases from J, leaving 16 bases between. CDR3 amino acids: CASSSALDGSNEKLFF. The CDR3 bases are TGTGCCAGCAGCTCCGCATTAGACGGGAGTAATGAAAAACTGTTTTTT.

The chain joins TRBV5-1 to TRBJ2-3; 10 nucleotides line up with TRBD1. There are 15 residues in the CDR3. Germline values: CDR1 SGHRS, CDR2 YFSETQ. Trimming took 6 bases from V and 5 from J; bases not matched to a gene: 9. The CDR3 nucleotides are TGCGCCAGCACCTGGGGACAGGGGCGAGGAGATACGCAGTATTTT. It yields the protein CASTWGQGRGDTQYF.

This clone was seen a single time. The chain uses TRBV19 and TRBJ1-4; TRBD1 agrees at 10 bases. The CDR3 extends over 15 amino acids. The germline V gene has CDR1 LNHDA and CDR2 SQIVND (reference sequence). Trimming cost V 4 bases and J 7 bases; bases outside gene matches: 6. As DNA, the CDR3 is TGTGCCAGTAGTAACCGGGACAGGGGTGGTGAAAAACTGTTTTTT. Its protein product is CASSNRDRGGEKLFF.